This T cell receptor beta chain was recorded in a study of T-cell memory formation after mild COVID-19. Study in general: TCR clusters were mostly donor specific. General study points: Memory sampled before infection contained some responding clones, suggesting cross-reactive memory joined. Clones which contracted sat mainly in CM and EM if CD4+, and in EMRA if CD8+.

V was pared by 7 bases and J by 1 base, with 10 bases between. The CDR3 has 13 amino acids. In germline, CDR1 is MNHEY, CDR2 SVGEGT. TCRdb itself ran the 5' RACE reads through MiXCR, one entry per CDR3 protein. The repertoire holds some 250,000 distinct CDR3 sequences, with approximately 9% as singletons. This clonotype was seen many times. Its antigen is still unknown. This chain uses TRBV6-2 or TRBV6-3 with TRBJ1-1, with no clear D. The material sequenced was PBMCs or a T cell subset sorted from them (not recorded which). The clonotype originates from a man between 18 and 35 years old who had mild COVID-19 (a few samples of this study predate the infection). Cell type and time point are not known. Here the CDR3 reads CASTNGRNTEAFF. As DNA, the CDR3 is TGTGCCAGCACCAACGGGAGGAACACTGAAGCTTTCTTT.